This T cell receptor beta chain was documented in a study of CD8 T cells in ankylosing spondylitis. V was pared by 7 bases and J by 6 bases, with 9 bases of the junction left unmatched. This CDR3 is built from 14 residues. There are a few counts of this clonotype. TCRdb analysed the 5' RACE reads with MiXCR anew, one entry per CDR3 protein. The data contain about 260,000 distinct CDR3 sequences, more than 20% of them singletons. The sequenced material came from blood, either unsorted or a sorted T cell fraction (not recorded which). The TCR comes from a male donor with ankylosing spondylitis or in good health (not recorded which). V is TRBV12-3 or TRBV12-4 and J is TRBJ2-7; TRBD1 matches at 10 bases. The CDR3 region has the DNA TGTGCCAGCAAACCGGGACAGGGGAGGCTCGAGCAGTACTTC. Translating gives CASKPGQGRLEQYF.